These 8 T cell receptor beta chains were all obtained from the same sample, sequenced in a study of beta chain features in type 1 diabetes. Every isolated RNA sample was fully reverse transcribed, so sequencing captured expressed TCRB transcripts. Only in-frame clones appear in the TCRdb table, and some are missing; sequencing was by immunoSEQ multiplex PCR. The sample holds roughly 300,000 clones; less than 15% are singletons and the top ten take approximately 6.7%. Sequencing was carried out using central memory CD4+ T cells from blood. These receptors came from a man between 25 and 39 years old in good health.

This clone has a count of ten or more. The chain employs TRBV11-2 and TRBJ1-2; 9 nucleotides line up with TRBD1. The germline V gene has CDR1 SGHAT and CDR2 FQNNGV. V gave up 4 bases and J gave up 2 bases; unmatched junction bases: 5. The CDR3 is 15 amino acids. Written as DNA, the CDR3 is TGTGCCAGCAGCTCTTTCGACAGGGGGAACTATGGCTACACCTTC. Protein sequence: CASSSFDRGNYGYTF.

The sample holds a few counts of this clone. V usage is TRBV5-4 and J usage is TRBJ2-7; 7 nucleotides align to TRBD1. The germline V gene has CDR1 SGHNT and CDR2 YYREEE (reference sequence). The V segment lost 4 bases and the J segment 1 base; nucleotides outside the gene matches: 8. CDR3 length: 15 amino acids. CDR3 nucleotides: TGTGCCAGCAGCGCCTGGACAGGTATGTCCTACGAGCAGTACGTC. As protein: CASSAWTGMSYEQYV.

The chain has TRBV4-3 and TRBJ1-5; D is perhaps TRBD1 (6 bases). CDR1 LGHNA and CDR2 YSLEER come from the germline V gene. The ends were cut back, 0 bases at V and 6 bases at J, with 9 bases in the middle. The CDR3 totals 14 residues. The CDR3 spells CASSQEGGTQPQHF. Here the CDR3 DNA reads TGCGCCAGCAGCCAAGAAGGGGGGACTCAGCCCCAGCATTTT.

This clone was found many times. The V call is TRBV7-8, the J call TRBJ1-1; a possible D gene is TRBD1 (6 bases). This CDR3 comprises 17 residues. Trimming left V 2 bases short and J 2 bases short, with 18 bases between. Germline lookup yields CDR1 SGHVS and CDR2 FQNEAQ. The CDR3 coding sequence is TGTGCCAGCAGCTTAACGGTAGCCAGGGGAGTAAACACTGAAGCTTTCTTT. It translates to CASSLTVARGVNTEAFF.

This clone was found many times. V is TRBV5-1 and J is TRBJ2-1; D tentatively reads TRBD1 or TRBD2 (6 bases each). There are 14 residues in the CDR3. Trimming cost V 4 bases and J 6 bases, with 14 bases left between them. Germline-derived CDR1 and CDR2 are SGHRS and YFSETQ. The CDR3 is CASSPRQEGNEQFF. CDR3 bases: TGCGCCAGCAGCCCCAGACAGGAGGGCAATGAGCAGTTCTTC.

V usage is TRBV4-3 and J usage is TRBJ2-7; a possible D gene is TRBD1 (5 bases). Germline V gene lookup returns CDR1 LGHNA and CDR2 YSLEER. V dropped 0 bases and J dropped 3 bases, with 12 bases sitting between them. The CDR3 spans 15 residues. Written as DNA, the CDR3 is TGCGCCAGCAGCCAAGACACGGAAAGGGGCTACGAGCAGTACGTC. This sequence encodes CASSQDTERGYEQYV.

This rearrangement joins TRBV19 to TRBJ1-2; D gene uncertain. The CDR3 has 13 residues. CDR1 LNHDA and CDR2 SQIVND come from the germline V gene (reference sequence). V was shortened by 3 bases and J by 5 bases, with 10 bases between the two germline ends. The CDR3 region is CASSIKEGYGYTF. DNA for the CDR3: TGTGCCAGTAGTATTAAAGAGGGTTATGGCTACACCTTC.

This clone was seen a handful of times. The chain combines TRBV19 with TRBJ2-2; D perhaps matches TRBD2 (6 bases). The CDR3 has 14 amino acids. Trimming shortened V by 11 bases and J by 1 base, and 14 bases separated the two germline ends. CDR1 and CDR2 from the germline V gene are LNHDA and SQIVND (reference sequence). The CDR3 region has the DNA TGTGCCTCAGGAGCGGGCCGGAACACCGGGGAGCTGTTTTTT. It yields the protein CASGAGRNTGELFF.